These 8 T cell receptor beta chains originate from one sample sequenced in a study of blood T cell repertoires in COVID-19. Some clones are missing from TCRdb's copy, which holds only in-frame ones; the method was immunoSEQ multiplex PCR. The sample has 75,000 or so clones, 80% seen once; the top ten hold 4.5% to 7%. Material: peripheral blood. All receptors come from a man between 60 and 75 years old with active or convalescent COVID-19.

The J gene is TRBJ2-3, the V gene TRBV4-1; 10 bases line up with TRBD1. Germline CDR1 is MGHRA and CDR2 is YSYEKL. Unmatched junction bases numbered 5, after V lost 4 bases and J lost 1 base. The CDR3 covers 16 residues. CDR3 coding DNA: TGCGCCAGCAGCCCCTGGACAGGGGGAGGCACAGATACGCAGTATTTT. It encodes CASSPWTGGGTDTQYF.

This clone was detected once. The V and J genes are TRBV9 and TRBJ2-3, with 7 positions matching TRBD1. V was pared by 3 bases and J by 1 base, with 11 bases of the junction left unmatched. The CDR3 is 17 residues long. Germline assignment: CDR1 SGDLS and CDR2 YYNGEE. The DNA for the CDR3 is TGTGCCAGCAGCGCCACTATCACAGGGGATGGCACAGATACGCAGTATTTT. Protein sequence: CASSATITGDGTDTQYF.

V is TRBV12-3 or TRBV12-4 and J is TRBJ1-6, with D perhaps matching TRBD1 (5 bases). The CDR3 totals 13 residues. V shed 0 bases and J shed 8 bases, with 5 bases lying between them. In DNA, the CDR3 is TGTGCCAGCAGTTTAGCGACAGATTCACCCCTCCACTTT. This gives the protein CASSLATDSPLHF.

The chain links TRBV6-2 or TRBV6-3 to TRBJ1-2; D is perhaps TRBD1 (5 bases). From germline, CDR1 is MNHEY and CDR2 SVGEGT. CDR3 length: 14 residues. Trimming cost V 6 bases and J 5 bases, with 16 bases left between them. The CDR3 nucleotides read TGTGCCAGCAGCCCGTGGGGGACTGAGTATGGCTACACCTTC. Its translation is CASSPWGTEYGYTF.

This clone was seen more than once but under ten times. The V gene is TRBV9, the J gene TRBJ2-3; 10 bases are a match to TRBD2. Looked up from germline, CDR1 is SGDLS and CDR2 is YYNGEE. This CDR3 has 14 amino acids. Losses at the gene ends were 2 bases for V and 6 bases for J; bases not matched to a gene: 3. CDR3 in amino acids: CASSVKAGGDTQYF. For the CDR3, the DNA is TGTGCCAGCAGCGTTAAAGCGGGGGGGGATACGCAGTATTTT.

V gene TRBV6-5 combines with J gene TRBJ1-2; TRBD1 agrees at 8 bases. The CDR3 is 15 amino acids. V shed 5 bases and J 4 bases; nucleotides not matched to a gene: 9. Germline V lookup: CDR1 MNHEY, CDR2 SVGAGI. DNA for the CDR3: TGTGCCAGCAGTCCCGGGACAGGAAATCGCTATGGCTACACCTTC. Amino acids: CASSPGTGNRYGYTF.

The V call is TRBV18, the J call TRBJ2-5; D not certain. The CDR3 extends over 15 amino acids. The germline CDR1 and CDR2 sequences are KGHSH and LQKENI. Between the trimmed V and J ends, which lost 3 bases and 0 bases, there was a span of 11 bases. The CDR3 spells CASSPSWAYQETQYF. In nucleotides, the CDR3 is TGTGCCAGCTCACCGTCCTGGGCGTACCAAGAGACCCAGTACTTC.

Only one count was recorded for this clone. The chain uses TRBV6-2 or TRBV6-3 and TRBJ1-5; TRBD1 matches at 8 bases. V dropped 6 bases and J dropped 6; count of bases not matched to a gene: 10. This CDR3 spans 15 amino acids. In germline, CDR1 is MNHEY, CDR2 SVGEGT. This CDR3 is CASSTTGGWGQPQHF. The CDR3 nucleotides read TGTGCCAGCAGCACTACAGGGGGTTGGGGTCAGCCCCAGCATTTT.